The TCR beta chain described here comes from a study of cytomegalovirus exposure and HLA in healthy donors. This CDR3 has 14 amino acids. V lost 1 base to trimming and J lost 5 bases; unmatched junction nucleotides: 5. The germline V gene encodes CDR1 SEHNR and CDR2 FQNEAQ (reference sequence). The study ran its PCR with 60 Vbeta and 13 Jbeta primers. Method: immunoSEQ multiplex PCR; TCRdb's copy keeps in-frame clones and lacks some. The sample contains roughly 190,000 clones, roughly 77% of which appear only once. The source material was PBMCs. V is TRBV7-9 and J is TRBJ2-7, with 7 bases matching TRBD2. This receptor was obtained from a man aged 35-49 years in good health and CMV-seropositive. CDR3 nucleotide sequence: TGTGCCAGCAGCTTAGTGGAGACTAGCAACGAGCAGTACTTC. Its protein is CASSLVETSNEQYF.